Below, one T cell receptor beta chain is given with its context. This sample is drawn from a study of cytomegalovirus exposure and HLA in healthy donors. PCR used 60 Vbeta primers and 13 Jbeta primers. Assay used: immunoSEQ multiplex PCR; TCRdb lists only in-frame clones, some missing. The repertoire holds around 83,000 clones, with 78% as singletons. The CDR3 is made up of 18 amino acids. Germline CDR1 SGHTA, CDR2 FQGNSA. The J segment lost 7 bases and the V segment lost 3 bases, leaving 10 bases of the junction unmatched. The sample comprised PBMCs. This chain connects TRBV7-2 to TRBJ2-2; TRBD2 matches at 14 bases. The TCR sequence derives from a male donor in good health and CMV-seropositive. In DNA, the CDR3 is TGTGCCAGCAGCTTTAGCGGGACTAGCGGGAGTCTGGACGGGGAGCTGTTTTTT. The encoded protein is CASSFSGTSGSLDGELFF.